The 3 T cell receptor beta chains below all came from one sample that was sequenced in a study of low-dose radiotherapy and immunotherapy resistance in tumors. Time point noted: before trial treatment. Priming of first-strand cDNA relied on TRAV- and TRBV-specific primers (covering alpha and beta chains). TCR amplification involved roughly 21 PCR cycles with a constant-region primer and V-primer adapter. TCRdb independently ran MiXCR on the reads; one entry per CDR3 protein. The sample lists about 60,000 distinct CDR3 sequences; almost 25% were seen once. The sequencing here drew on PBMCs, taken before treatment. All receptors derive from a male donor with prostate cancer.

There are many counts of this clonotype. The CDR3 is CASMPPQCPGRQQETQYF. CDR3 DNA sequence: TGTGCCAGCATGCCCCCTCAATGCCCGGGCAGACAACAAGAGACCCAGTACTTC. The V and J genes are TRBV21-1 and TRBJ2-5; TRBD1 is taken as the D call from the table, unchecked against the DNA. TRBV21-1 is a pseudogene. There are 18 residues in the CDR3.

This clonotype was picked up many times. CDR3 loop: CASSTGTGGGDTQYF. The CDR3 DNA reads as TGTGCCAGCAGTACCGGGACAGGGGGTGGAGATACGCAGTATTTT. The chain couples TRBV7-2 to TRBJ2-3, with 11 bases lining up with TRBD1. This CDR3 region has 15 residues. Looked up from germline, CDR1 is SGHTA and CDR2 is FQGNSA. The junction had 7 bases not matched to a gene; V was cut back by 6 bases and J by 5 bases.

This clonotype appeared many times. The CDR3 DNA reads TGCAGCGTTAGGCGAGAGACCCAGTACTTC. This translates into CSVRRETQYF. The J gene is TRBJ2-5, the V gene TRBV29-1; D remains ambiguous. This CDR3 comprises 10 residues. Germline CDR1 SQVTM, CDR2 ANQGSEA. Trimming cost V 5 bases and J 4 bases, with 5 bases left between them.